This T cell receptor (beta chain) comes out of a study of brain T cells in children with intractable seizures. The study's findings and limits: Viral specificity was inferred only from CDR3 similarity; HCMV serostatus was unknown.

Germline V CDR1 and CDR2: SNHLY, FYNNEI. The V end lost 4 bases, the J end lost 4 bases, and 10 bases lay between the germline ends. This CDR3 contains 13 residues. Method: immunoSEQ multiplex PCR; TCRdb's copy keeps in-frame clones and lacks some. The sample carries roughly 120,000 clones, roughly 94% recorded once. The sequenced cases were selected for having the highest brain T cell transcript signatures. Patients received at least one anti-epileptic drug before surgery. This clone was counted once. Its matching antigen is unknown. Sample: peripheral blood, taken at surgery. The genes are TRBV2 and TRBJ2-5; perhaps TRBD2 as D (5 bases). The clonotype was recovered from a boy under three years old with hemimegalencephaly and intractable seizures. Here the CDR3 DNA reads TGTGCCAGCAGTGTGGAGGTGCCAGAGACCCAGTACTTC. This codes for CASSVEVPETQYF.